This TCR beta chain is from a study of shared T cell receptors in the human thymus. This clone was observed once. The method was immunoSEQ multiplex PCR; TCRdb's version includes in-frame clones alone and lacks a portion of them. The table lists roughly 550,000 clones, more than 75% of them singletons, with roughly 0.013% in the top ten. Looked up from germline, CDR1 is MNHEY and CDR2 is SMNVEV (reference sequence). V lost 5 bases to trimming and J lost 7 bases, with 9 bases between them. The CDR3 has 11 residues. These data were also filed under a second study, of human thymus T cells. That study adds: Corrective heart surgery yielded resections, and these provided the thymus tissue. Related research has reported that thymic repertoires overlap highly among unrelated individuals.

Sequencing was carried out using thymocytes. The sequence was obtained from a boy under two years old with a congenital heart defect. The V and J genes are TRBV27 and TRBJ2-7; D perhaps matches TRBD2 (6 bases). Here the CDR3 DNA reads TGTGCCAGCAGTCCCGGGAGTGAGCAGTACTTC. This translates into CASSPGSEQYF.